This paragraph reports one T cell receptor beta chain. Germline loops: CDR1 SGDLS, CDR2 YYNGEE. Trimming stripped 3 bases from V and 4 bases from J, with 14 bases between. This CDR3 contains 15 residues. This specimen belongs to a study of blood T cell repertoires in COVID-19. Using immunoSEQ multiplex PCR, the repertoire was profiled, and TCRdb retains in-frame clones only, with some absent. The sample holds about 200,000 clones, over 60% seen once. The chain carries TRBV9 and TRBJ1-5; a possible D gene is TRBD1 (5 bases). Sequences were obtained from peripheral blood. The sequence came from a woman in her 70s with acute or convalescent COVID-19. The CDR3 sequence: CASSEEGLLNQPQHF. CDR3 sequence (DNA): TGTGCCAGCAGCGAGGAGGGGCTACTTAATCAGCCCCAGCATTTT.